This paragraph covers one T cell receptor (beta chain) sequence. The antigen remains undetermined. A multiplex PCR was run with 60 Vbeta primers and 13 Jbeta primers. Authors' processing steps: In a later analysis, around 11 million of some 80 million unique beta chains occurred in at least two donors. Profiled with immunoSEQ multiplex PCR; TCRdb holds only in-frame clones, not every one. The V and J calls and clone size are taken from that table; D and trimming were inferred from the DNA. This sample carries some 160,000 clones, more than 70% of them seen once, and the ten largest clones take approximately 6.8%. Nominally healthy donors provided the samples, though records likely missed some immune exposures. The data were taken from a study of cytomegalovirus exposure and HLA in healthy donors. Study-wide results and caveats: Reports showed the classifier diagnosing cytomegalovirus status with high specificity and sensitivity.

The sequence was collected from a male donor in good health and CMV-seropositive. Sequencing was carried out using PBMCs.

CDR3 protein: CASSQGDRGASREQYF. The CDR3 region has the DNA TGTGCCAGCAGCCAGGGAGACAGGGGCGCGTCTAGGGAGCAGTACTTC. This rearrangement joins TRBV4-2 to TRBJ2-7, with 8 bases fitting TRBD1. The length of the CDR3 is 16 residues. Germline V gene lookup returns CDR1 LGHNA and CDR2 YNFKEQ. Trimming cost V 3 bases and J 7 bases; bases outside gene matches: 14.